Listed here are 26 T cell receptor beta chains from one sample, sequenced in a study of Ad26.COV2.S vaccination and SARS-CoV-2 variants. The treatment here: some 20 received Ad26.COV2.S at low or high dose, single or two shots; several received placebo; per-sample allocation not given. At day 63 after the first vaccine or placebo injection, samples were drawn. This table comes from immunoSEQ multiplex PCR, and its TCRdb copy is limited to in-frame clones, with some not included. Of some 300,000 clones in the sample, roughly 80% were seen once. The sequencing used peripheral blood, collected in a trial of Ad26.COV2.S vaccine versus placebo. The receptors were sampled from a person between 18 and 60 years old who received the Ad26.COV2.S COVID-19 vaccine or a placebo.

The chain carries TRBV4-1 and TRBJ2-7; tentative D call: TRBD2 (5 bases). The CDR3 runs 14 residues. Trimming cost V 1 base and J 2 bases, with 9 bases left between them. Germline V CDR1 and CDR2: MGHRA, YSYEKL. CDR3 in amino acids: CASSQGHGAYEQYF. CDR3 coding DNA: TGCGCCAGCAGCCAAGGCCACGGGGCCTACGAGCAGTACTTC.

The chain combines TRBV27 with TRBJ1-3, with D possibly matching TRBD1 (5 bases). CDR1 is MNHEY, CDR2 SMNVEV, per germline (reference sequence). The CDR3 spans 14 residues. Trimming took 3 bases from V and 7 from J, leaving 13 bases between them. The CDR3 is CASSFAGNRNTIYF. CDR3 in DNA: TGTGCCAGCAGTTTCGCAGGGAATCGGAACACCATATATTTT.

This chain uses TRBV19 with TRBJ2-3; 11 bases agree with TRBD1. The CDR3 loop spans 17 amino acids. V gave up 5 bases and J gave up 4 bases; unmatched junction bases: 11. Germline V lookup: CDR1 LNHDA, CDR2 SQIVND (reference sequence). This CDR3 reads CASSYFMGQGGADTQYF. CDR3 DNA sequence: TGTGCCAGTAGTTATTTCATGGGACAGGGGGGAGCAGATACGCAGTATTTT.

V usage is TRBV19 and J usage is TRBJ1-1, with TRBD1 as a possible D gene (5 bases). This CDR3 contains 14 residues. V dropped 3 bases and J dropped 5 bases, with 13 bases sitting between them. The germline V gene encodes CDR1 LNHDA and CDR2 SQIVND (reference sequence). CDR3 DNA sequence: TGTGCCAGTAGTATGAGCACGGGGGGAACTGAAGCTTTCTTT. This sequence encodes CASSMSTGGTEAFF.

The chain employs TRBV4-1 and TRBJ2-5, with TRBD1 as a possible D gene (5 bases). The V end was cut by 1 base, the J end by 0 bases, with 12 bases between. CDR1 and CDR2 from the germline V gene are MGHRA and YSYEKL. This CDR3 has 16 amino acids. DNA of the CDR3: TGCGCCAGCAGCCAAGTGGACACCATCTACCAAGAGACCCAGTACTTC. Residues: CASSQVDTIYQETQYF.

In its sample, this clone was seen a few times. CDR3 in amino acids: CASSELTYGYTF. In nucleotides, the CDR3 is TGTGCCAGCAGTGAACTTACCTATGGCTACACCTTC. The chain carries TRBV2 and TRBJ1-2, with D uncertain. The CDR3 has 12 residues. V lost 2 bases and J lost 4, with 5 bases in between. Germline V gives CDR1 SNHLY, CDR2 FYNNEI.

This clone was seen only a few times. This chain connects TRBV24-1 to TRBJ2-3, with D possibly being TRBD2 (6 bases). V lost 12 bases, J lost 5 bases, and 11 bases lay in between. Per the germline V gene, CDR1 is KGHDR and CDR2 is SFDVKD. The CDR3 runs 11 residues. CDR3 loop: CASAGRDTQYF. CDR3 bases: TGTGCCTCGGCGGGGCGAGATACGCAGTATTTT.

The rearrangement links TRBV30 to TRBJ1-4; possible D gene TRBD1, 5 bases. Germline values: CDR1 GTSNPN, CDR2 SVGIG (reference sequence). V lost 0 bases to trimming and J lost 5 bases, with 13 bases between them. The CDR3 has 15 amino acids. CDR3 amino acids: CAWSVPTAVNEKLFF. CDR3 in DNA: TGTGCCTGGAGTGTACCGACAGCGGTAAATGAAAAACTGTTTTTT. The full variable domain, rest sourced from reference TRBV30 and TRBJ1-4, is SQTIHQWPATLVQPVGSPLSLECTVEGTSNPNLYWYRQAAGRGLQLLFYSVGIGQISSEVPQNLSASRPQDRQFILSSKKLLLSDSGFYLCAWSVPTAVNEKLFFGSGTQLSVL.

The chain links TRBV18 to TRBJ1-5; the match to TRBD1 covers 10 bases. Germline values: CDR1 KGHSH, CDR2 LQKENI. V dropped 5 bases and J dropped 5; count of bases not matched to a gene: 6. CDR3 size: 15 residues. The CDR3 bases are TGTGCCAGCTCAGACGGGACAGGGGCCCATCAGCCCCAGCATTTT. This encodes CASSDGTGAHQPQHF.

V gene TRBV9 combines with J gene TRBJ1-1; no clear D gene. The CDR3 is 12 amino acids. Trimming cost V 4 bases and J 7 bases, with 11 bases left between them. CDR1 is SGDLS and CDR2 is YYNGEE in the germline V gene. The chain's CDR3 is CASSPHAGEAFF. CDR3 sequence (DNA): TGTGCCAGCAGCCCGCACGCGGGTGAAGCTTTCTTT.

J is TRBJ1-1 and V is TRBV19, with unresolved D. Deletions cut 3 bases from V and 6 bases from J, with 14 bases between. The CDR3 has 14 residues. Germline lookup yields CDR1 LNHDA and CDR2 SQIVND (reference sequence). CDR3 region: CASSISGLDAEAFF. The CDR3 DNA reads as TGTGCCAGTAGTATTTCCGGTCTGGACGCTGAAGCTTTCTTT.

This clone was recorded once. J is TRBJ1-1 and V is TRBV6-5; 7 bases match TRBD1. CDR1 is MNHEY and CDR2 is SVGAGI in the germline V gene. V lost 10 bases to trimming and J lost 0 bases; unmatched junction nucleotides: 11. CDR3 length: 15 residues. The CDR3 sequence: CATEKRTGLNTEAFF. As DNA, the CDR3 is TGTGCCACCGAGAAAAGGACAGGATTGAACACTGAAGCTTTCTTT.

The chain uses TRBV3-1 (or the pseudogene TRBV3-2) and TRBJ2-2; 13 bases are shared with TRBD2. The CDR3 runs 16 residues. V was clipped by 4 bases and J by 5 bases; unmatched bases: 4. Germline V CDR1 and CDR2: LGHDT, YNNKEL (reference sequence). The CDR3 loop is CASSLRTSGGTGELFF. CDR3 bases: TGTGCCAGCAGCCTCAGGACTAGCGGGGGTACCGGGGAGCTGTTTTTT.

V usage is TRBV7-2 and J usage is TRBJ1-1, with D perhaps TRBD1 (6 bases). The CDR3 has 14 residues. Trimming stripped 5 bases from V and 5 bases from J, with 15 bases between. The germline CDR1 and CDR2 sequences are SGHTA and FQGNSA. The CDR3 spells CASSPQQGRTEAFF. Here the CDR3 DNA reads TGTGCCAGCAGCCCCCAACAGGGCCGGACTGAAGCTTTCTTT.

This chain links TRBV4-1 with TRBJ2-5; D gene unclear. The CDR3 has 13 residues. The germline CDR1 and CDR2 sequences are MGHRA and YSYEKL. Between the trimmed V and J ends, which lost 0 bases and 5 bases, there was a span of 7 bases. The CDR3 reads CASSQETGETQYF. The CDR3 DNA follows: TGCGCCAGCAGCCAAGAGACCGGGGAGACCCAGTACTTC.

This chain links TRBV19 with TRBJ1-1; D gene unclear. The CDR3 loop spans 15 amino acids. Per germline, CDR1 LNHDA and CDR2 SQIVND (reference sequence). V gave up 0 bases and J gave up 2 bases, with 10 bases separating them. CDR3 sequence: CASSIENSQNTEAFF. CDR3 in DNA: TGTGCCAGTAGTATAGAGAACAGTCAAAACACTGAAGCTTTCTTT.

V usage is TRBV9 and J usage is TRBJ2-7, with D uncertain. Germline V gene lookup returns CDR1 SGDLS and CDR2 YYNGEE. The CDR3 is 14 amino acids. The V gene lost 0 bases and the J gene lost 3 bases, with 10 bases spanning the gap. CDR3 residues: CASSVGLVVYEQYF. DNA of the CDR3: TGTGCCAGCAGCGTAGGATTAGTCGTCTACGAGCAGTACTTC.

The CDR3 sequence is CASSWGRNNSPLHF. In DNA form, the CDR3 reads TGTGCCAGCAGCTGGGGGAGAAATAATTCACCCCTCCACTTT. V and J are TRBV5-6 and TRBJ1-6; D is possibly TRBD1 (5 bases). Germline V gene data show CDR1 as SGHDT and CDR2 as YYEEEE. This CDR3 spans 14 amino acids. Trimming cost V 3 bases and J 5 bases, with 9 bases left between them.

The V call is TRBV7-9, the J call TRBJ2-3; no clear D gene. This CDR3 comprises 13 residues. V was pared by 8 bases and J by 0 bases, with 9 bases between. Germline CDR1 reads SEHNR; CDR2 reads FQNEAQ (reference sequence). The CDR3 nucleotides are TGTGCCAGCGCCCTGGATAGCACAGATACGCAGTATTTT. Its translation is CASALDSTDTQYF. The full variable domain, completed using reference TRBV7-9 and TRBJ2-3, is DTGVSQNPRHKITKRGQNVTFRCDPISEHNRLYWYRQTLGQGPEFLTYFQNEAQLEKSRLLSDRFSAERPKGSFSTLEIQRTEQGDSAMYLCASALDSTDTQYFGPGTRLTVL.

The V call is TRBV6-1, the J call TRBJ2-3; D remains ambiguous. This CDR3 has 13 amino acids. Deletions cut 3 bases from V and 3 bases from J, with 7 bases between. CDR1 and CDR2 from the germline V gene are MNHNS and SASEGT. The CDR3 DNA reads TGTGCCAGCAGTGAGTCTGGGACAGATACGCAGTATTTT. Encoded protein: CASSESGTDTQYF.

The V call is TRBV5-1, the J call TRBJ2-7, with TRBD1 matching over 8 bases. J lost 3 bases, V lost 0 bases, and 2 bases had no gene match. Germline CDR1 is SGHRS and CDR2 is YFSETQ. The CDR3 has 14 amino acids. CDR3 in amino acids: CASSLGQGFYEQYF. CDR3 nucleotide sequence: TGCGCCAGCAGCTTGGGACAGGGGTTCTACGAGCAGTACTTC.

This clone is a singleton in its sample. V and J are TRBV24-1 and TRBJ2-2; maybe TRBD2 (6 bases). The germline V gene encodes CDR1 KGHDR and CDR2 SFDVKD. Trimming took off 1 base at V and 5 bases at J, with 16 bases between the two ends. This CDR3 is 17 amino acids long. This chain's CDR3 is CATSDFGGNSWTGELFF. For the CDR3, the DNA is TGTGCCACCAGTGATTTTGGGGGGAACAGTTGGACCGGGGAGCTGTTTTTT.

The chain joins TRBV5-4 to TRBJ1-1; D is uncertain. The V and J ends lost 5 bases and 1 base respectively, with 6 bases between them. The CDR3 totals 12 residues. Germline loops: CDR1 SGHNT, CDR2 YYREEE (reference sequence). CDR3 bases: TGTGCCAGCAGTCCCTGGAACACTGAAGCTTTCTTT. Residues: CASSPWNTEAFF.

The chain uses TRBV18 and TRBJ1-2, with 9 positions matching TRBD1. V was pared by 0 bases and J by 8 bases, with 7 bases of the junction left unmatched. The V gene's germline CDR1 is KGHSH and CDR2 LQKENI. The CDR3 contains 15 residues. CDR3 bases: TGTGCCAGCTCACCACCGGGACAGGGCTTGAGGGGCTACACCTTC. Translated, it gives CASSPPGQGLRGYTF. The full variable domain, with the rest looked up from reference TRBV18 and TRBJ1-2, is NAGVMQNPRHLVRRRGQEARLRCSPMKGHSHVYWYRQLPEEGLKFMVYLQKENIIDESGMPKERFSAEFPKEGPSILRIQQVVRGDSAAYFCASSPPGQGLRGYTFGSGTRLTVV.

The chain employs TRBV6-6 and TRBJ1-2; perhaps TRBD1 as D (6 bases). Germline loops: CDR1 MNHNY, CDR2 SVGAGI (reference sequence). V lost 5 bases and J 4 bases, leaving 14 bases between the germline ends. CDR3 length equals 14 residues. Here the CDR3 DNA reads TGTGCCAGCAGTACCTCCTCAGGGGTCTATGGCTACACCTTC. Translated: CASSTSSGVYGYTF.

This chain links TRBV15 with TRBJ1-5; no clear D gene. The V end lost 0 bases, the J end lost 11 bases, and 11 bases lay between the germline ends. This CDR3 has 13 residues. Germline lookup yields CDR1 LNHNV and CDR2 YYDKDF (reference sequence). CDR3 bases: TGTGCCACCAGCAGAGATTCAGGCAGGTCCCAGCATTTT. It specifies CATSRDSGRSQHF.